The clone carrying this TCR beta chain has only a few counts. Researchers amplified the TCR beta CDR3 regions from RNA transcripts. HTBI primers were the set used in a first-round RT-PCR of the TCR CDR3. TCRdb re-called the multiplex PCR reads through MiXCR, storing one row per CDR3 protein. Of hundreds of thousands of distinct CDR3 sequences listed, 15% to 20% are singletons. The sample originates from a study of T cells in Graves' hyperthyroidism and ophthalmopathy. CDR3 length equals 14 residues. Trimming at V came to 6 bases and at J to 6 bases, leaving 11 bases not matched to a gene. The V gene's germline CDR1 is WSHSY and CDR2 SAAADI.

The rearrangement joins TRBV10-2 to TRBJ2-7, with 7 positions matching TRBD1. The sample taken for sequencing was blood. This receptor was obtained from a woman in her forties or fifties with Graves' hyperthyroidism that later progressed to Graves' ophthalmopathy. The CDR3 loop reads CASRPDRDPGEQYF. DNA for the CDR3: TGCGCCAGCAGGCCCGACAGGGATCCAGGCGAGCAGTACTTC.